Given below is one TCR beta chain in context. Its antigen remains unidentified. These data come from a study of CD8+ T cells in alopecia areata. Trimming removed 1 base at V and 2 bases at J, with 11 bases between. The CDR3 length is 15 residues. Germline CDR1 is SGHRS and CDR2 is YFSETQ. Treatment in this sample: oral pan-JAK inhibitor, 5-10 mg twice daily. cDNA prepared by RNA extraction and subsequent reverse transcription served as the template for sequencing. Only in-frame clones appear in the TCRdb table, and some are missing; sequencing was by immunoSEQ multiplex PCR. The data hold over 70,000 clones, with around 66% observed a single time. Study-level points and caveats: Affected lesional scalp, above all in alopecia totalis/universalis, was more clonal than normal scalp.

V gene TRBV5-1 combines with J gene TRBJ2-3; no clear D gene. Specimen: CD8+ T cells sorted from blood, collected at week 24, from a patient treated with tofacitinib. This receptor was identified in a human donor with alopecia areata. The CDR3 reads CASSLTEGLTDTQYF. The CDR3 nucleotides read TGCGCCAGCAGCTTGACCGAAGGTCTCACAGATACGCAGTATTTT.